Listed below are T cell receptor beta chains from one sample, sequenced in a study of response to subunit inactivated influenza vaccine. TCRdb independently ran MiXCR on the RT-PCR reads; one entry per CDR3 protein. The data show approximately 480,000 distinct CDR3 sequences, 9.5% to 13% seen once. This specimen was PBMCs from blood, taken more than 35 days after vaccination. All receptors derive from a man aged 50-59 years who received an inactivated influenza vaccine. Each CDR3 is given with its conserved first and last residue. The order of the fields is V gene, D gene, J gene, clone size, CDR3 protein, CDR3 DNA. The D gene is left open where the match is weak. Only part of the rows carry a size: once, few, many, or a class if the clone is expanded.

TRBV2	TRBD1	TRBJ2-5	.	CATGQQETQYF	TGTGCCACGGGACAGCAAGAGACCCAGTACTTT
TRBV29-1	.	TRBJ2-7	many	CSVRTDSYEQYF	TGCAGCGTACGGACAGACTCCTACGAGCAGTACTTC
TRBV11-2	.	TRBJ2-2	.	CASSFKQGGGELFF	TGTGCCAGCAGCTTCAAACAGGGTGGCGGGGAGCTGTTTTTT
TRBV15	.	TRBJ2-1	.	CATSRGGGPYNEQFF	TGTGCCACCAGCAGAGGAGGGGGGCCCTACAATGAGCAGTTCTTC
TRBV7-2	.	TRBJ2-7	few	CASSLATGGPAYEQYF	TGTGCCAGCAGCTTAGCGACAGGAGGCCCAGCCTACGAGCAGTACTTC
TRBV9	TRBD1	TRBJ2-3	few	CASGDRDTDTQYF	TGTGCCAGCGGTGACAGGGACACAGATACGCAGTATTTT
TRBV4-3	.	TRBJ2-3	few	CASSQDLAGTDTQYF	TGCGCCAGCAGCCAAGATCTAGCAGGCACAGATACGCAGTATTTT
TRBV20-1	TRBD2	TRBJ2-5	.	CSAPRLAGSQETQYF	TGCAGTGCTCCCCGACTAGCGGGGAGCCAAGAGACCCAGTACTTC
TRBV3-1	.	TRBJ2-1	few	CASSYGRGNEQFF	TGTGCCAGCAGCTATGGGAGAGGCAATGAGCAGTTCTTC
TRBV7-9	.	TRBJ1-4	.	CASGRVEDEKLFF	TGTGCCAGCGGCAGGGTCGAGGATGAAAAACTGTTTTTT
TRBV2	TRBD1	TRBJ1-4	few	CASSATGVGEKLFF	TGTGCCAGCAGTGCGACAGGGGTCGGTGAAAAACTGTTTTTT
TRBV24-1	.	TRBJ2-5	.	CATGDSGYETQYF	TGTGCCACCGGAGATTCCGGATATGAGACCCAGTACTTC
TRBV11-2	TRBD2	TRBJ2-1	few	CASSLGYPTGGYNEQFF	TGTGCCAGCAGCTTAGGTTACCCCACGGGAGGGTACAATGAGCAGTTCTTC
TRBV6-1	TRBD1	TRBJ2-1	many	CASGGQGGDEQFF	TGTGCCAGCGGGGGACAGGGGGGGGATGAGCAGTTCTTC
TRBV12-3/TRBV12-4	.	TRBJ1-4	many	CASTAGEWEKLFF	TGTGCCAGCACCGCAGGGGAATGGGAAAAACTGTTTTTT
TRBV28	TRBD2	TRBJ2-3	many	CASSLTSGGSDTQYF	TGTGCCAGCAGTTTAACTAGCGGGGGGTCTGATACGCAGTATTTT
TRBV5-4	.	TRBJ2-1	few	CASSLGGSGLSSYNEQFF	TGTGCCAGCAGCTTGGGAGGGAGCGGACTTAGCTCCTACAATGAGCAGTTCTTC
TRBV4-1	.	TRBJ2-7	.	CASSPLVTLSYEQYF	TGCGCCAGCAGCCCCCTTGTGACTTTGAGCTACGAGCAGTACTTC
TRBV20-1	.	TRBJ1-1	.	CTPRVNTEAFF	TGCACCCCTCGGGTGAACACTGAAGCTTTCTTT
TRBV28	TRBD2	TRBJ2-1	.	CASSPTSGAYNEQFF	TGTGCCAGCAGCCCCACTAGCGGGGCCTACAATGAGCAGTTCTTC
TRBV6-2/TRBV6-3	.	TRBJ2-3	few	CASSPLGAPDTQYF	TGTGCCAGCAGTCCCCTGGGAGCGCCAGATACGCAGTATTTT
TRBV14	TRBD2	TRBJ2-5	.	CASSQGSSGKQYF	TGTGCCAGCAGCCAAGGTTCTAGCGGAAAACAGTACTTC
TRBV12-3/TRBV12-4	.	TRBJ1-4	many	CASGYTGEGNEKLFF	TGTGCCAGCGGGTACACTGGGGAGGGTAATGAAAAACTGTTTTTT
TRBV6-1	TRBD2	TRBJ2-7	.	CASSEVGGGGPYEQYF	TGTGCCAGCAGTGAAGTAGGCGGCGGGGGGCCCTACGAGCAGTACTTC